Listed below are T cell receptor beta chains from one sample, sequenced in a study of cytomegalovirus exposure and HLA in healthy donors. The data were produced by immunoSEQ multiplex PCR, yet TCRdb's version contains in-frame clones alone and is incomplete. The repertoire holds 82,000 or so clones, with 85% to 95% as singletons. The sequencing input was PBMCs. These receptors were obtained from a man younger than 35 in good health and CMV-seronegative. The CDR3 runs from the conserved cysteine through the conserved F or W. A D gene is named only where the DNA matches it firmly. Not all rows give a size; the values are once, few, many and, for expanded clones, a class.

D: .; size: .; J: TRBJ2-7; length: 15; V: TRBV6-1; CDR3: CASSRVWQGLSEQYF; DNA: TGTGCCAGCAGTCGTGTGTGGCAGGGTCTGAGCGAGCAGTACTTC
D: .; size: .; J: TRBJ2-2; length: 15; V: TRBV4-1; CDR3: CASSQWYGNTGELFF; DNA: TGCGCCAGCAGCCAATGGTACGGGAACACCGGGGAGCTGTTTTTT
D: .; size: .; J: TRBJ2-3; length: 14; V: TRBV13; CDR3: CASSLQGSTDTQYF; DNA: TGTGCCAGCAGCTTACAGGGGAGCACAGATACGCAGTATTTT
D: .; size: .; J: TRBJ2-6; length: 21; V: TRBV10-3; CDR3: CAISESTNPNRVPSGANVLTF; DNA: TGTGCCATCAGTGAGTCGACAAACCCCAACAGGGTACCCTCTGGGGCCAACGTCCTGACTTTC
D: TRBD1; size: .; J: TRBJ2-7; length: 16; V: TRBV7-9; CDR3: CASSLGPRQGAYEQYF; DNA: TGTGCCAGCAGCTTAGGCCCCCGACAGGGCGCCTACGAGCAGTACTTC
D: .; size: .; J: TRBJ2-7; length: 12; V: TRBV6-6; CDR3: CASSLGQSEQYF; DNA: TGTGCCAGCAGCTTAGGACAGAGCGAGCAGTACTTC
D: .; size: .; J: TRBJ1-2; length: 11; V: TRBV6-5; CDR3: CATLTGSGYTF; DNA: TGTGCCACACTCACAGGGTCAGGCTACACCTTC
D: .; size: .; J: TRBJ1-2; length: 14; V: TRBV12-5; CDR3: CASGFGGVGYGYTF; DNA: TGTGCTAGTGGTTTTGGCGGGGTAGGTTATGGCTACACCTTC
D: TRBD1; size: once; J: TRBJ1-1; length: 13; V: TRBV2; CDR3: CASHSQGAMRAFF; DNA: TGTGCCAGCCACTCACAGGGGGCGATGAGGGCTTTCTTT
D: TRBD1; size: .; J: TRBJ1-1; length: 15; V: TRBV7-9; CDR3: CASSWTGLRNTEAFF; DNA: TGTGCCAGCAGCTGGACAGGTCTTCGGAACACTGAAGCTTTCTTT
D: TRBD1; size: .; J: TRBJ1-2; length: 13; V: TRBV6-5; CDR3: CASSYEYRGGYTF; DNA: TGTGCCAGCAGTTACGAGTACAGGGGTGGCTACACCTTC
D: .; size: .; J: TRBJ1-2; length: 15; V: TRBV18; CDR3: CASSPPSQANYGYTF; DNA: TGTGCCAGCTCACCACCTTCACAGGCGAACTATGGCTACACCTTC
D: TRBD1; size: .; J: TRBJ1-5; length: 15; V: TRBV28; CDR3: CASTTGTGLSQPQHF; DNA: TGTGCCAGCACCACGGGGACAGGGTTAAGTCAGCCCCAGCATTTT
D: .; size: .; J: TRBJ1-2; length: 13; V: TRBV7-9; CDR3: CASSPDSRYGYTF; DNA: TGTGCCAGCAGCCCCGACAGCCGCTATGGCTACACCTTC
D: TRBD1; size: .; J: TRBJ1-4; length: 15; V: TRBV5-5; CDR3: CASGTGGTSNEKLFF; DNA: TGTGCCAGCGGAACAGGGGGGACAAGCAATGAAAAACTGTTTTTT
D: .; size: .; J: TRBJ2-4; length: 14; V: TRBV10-1; CDR3: CASSESGRKNIQYF; DNA: TGCGCCAGCAGTGAGTCGGGGAGAAAAAACATTCAGTACTTC
D: .; size: .; J: TRBJ2-1; length: 14; V: TRBV27; CDR3: CASSLTGNRNEQFF; DNA: TGTGCCAGCAGTCTGACAGGCAACCGGAATGAGCAGTTCTTC
D: TRBD1; size: .; J: TRBJ1-1; length: 13; V: TRBV7-6; CDR3: CATTQGVNTEAFF; DNA: TGTGCCACCACCCAGGGGGTGAACACTGAAGCTTTCTTT
D: TRBD1; size: .; J: TRBJ2-1; length: 17; V: TRBV5-1; CDR3: CASSFALTGESYNEQFF; DNA: TGCGCCAGCAGCTTCGCCTTGACAGGGGAGTCCTACAATGAGCAGTTCTTC
D: TRBD1; size: once; J: TRBJ2-7; length: 14; V: TRBV15; CDR3: CATSGQGGSYEQYF; DNA: TGTGCCACCAGCGGACAGGGAGGCTCCTACGAGCAGTACTTC
D: .; size: .; J: TRBJ1-4; length: 14; V: TRBV6-1; CDR3: CASSINRENEKLFF; DNA: TGTGCCAGCAGTATTAACAGGGAAAATGAAAAACTGTTTTTT
D: .; size: .; J: TRBJ1-2; length: 16; V: TRBV12-5; CDR3: CASGLGTGPKIYGYTF; DNA: TGTGCTAGTGGTCTAGGCACAGGGCCCAAAATCTATGGCTACACCTTC
D: .; size: .; J: TRBJ1-2; length: 14; V: TRBV30; CDR3: CAWSVRGIVGGYTF; DNA: TGTGCCTGGAGTGTACGGGGTATAGTGGGGGGCTACACCTTC
D: TRBD1; size: .; J: TRBJ1-2; length: 15; V: TRBV18; CDR3: CASTRDRGPDNGYTF; DNA: TGTGCCAGCACGCGGGACAGGGGGCCGGATAATGGCTACACCTTC
D: TRBD2; size: .; J: TRBJ2-1; length: 17; V: TRBV19; CDR3: CASSVGTSGRALDEQFF; DNA: TGTGCCAGTAGTGTTGGGACTAGCGGGAGGGCCTTGGATGAGCAGTTCTTC
D: TRBD1; size: once; J: TRBJ1-1; length: 15; V: TRBV27; CDR3: CASSLTDRVDTEAFF; DNA: TGTGCCAGCAGTTTGACGGACAGGGTCGACACTGAAGCTTTCTTT
D: TRBD2; size: .; J: TRBJ2-2; length: 16; V: TRBV6-4; CDR3: CASSAATSGGTGELFF; DNA: TGTGCCAGCAGTGCCGCGACTAGCGGGGGTACCGGGGAGCTGTTTTTT
D: .; size: .; J: TRBJ2-7; length: 18; V: TRBV4-2; CDR3: CASSQITRGARKNYEQYF; DNA: TGTGCCAGCAGCCAGATAACTCGGGGGGCAAGAAAGAACTACGAGCAGTACTTC
D: TRBD1; size: .; J: TRBJ1-2; length: 13; V: TRBV12-5; CDR3: CASGPGVGQGDTF; DNA: TGTGCTAGTGGGCCAGGTGTGGGACAGGGGGACACCTTC
D: .; size: .; J: TRBJ1-1; length: 12; V: TRBV2; CDR3: CATQTVNTEAFF; DNA: TGTGCCACCCAGACAGTGAACACTGAAGCTTTCTTT
D: .; size: .; J: TRBJ1-5; length: 13; V: TRBV18; CDR3: CASSRGVHQPQHF; DNA: TGTGCCAGCTCTCGGGGGGTTCATCAGCCCCAGCATTTT
D: .; size: .; J: TRBJ1-1; length: 14; V: TRBV4-2; CDR3: CASSQEVLNTEAFF; DNA: TGTGCCAGCAGCCAAGAAGTACTAAACACTGAAGCTTTCTTT
D: .; size: .; J: TRBJ2-3; length: 15; V: TRBV7-7; CDR3: CASAPAGIPTDTQYF; DNA: TGTGCTAGCGCCCCAGCGGGCATCCCCACAGATACGCAGTATTTT
D: .; size: .; J: TRBJ2-7; length: 18; V: TRBV27; CDR3: CASHGLSGGDRAFYEQYF; DNA: TGTGCCAGTCACGGTTTATCCGGCGGGGACAGAGCTTTCTACGAGCAGTACTTC
D: TRBD1; size: once; J: TRBJ1-2; length: 18; V: TRBV7-2; CDR3: CASSLSPGGRTGGWGYTF; DNA: TGTGCCAGCAGCTTATCCCCCGGGGGGAGAACAGGGGGCTGGGGCTACACCTTC
D: TRBD2; size: .; J: TRBJ2-1; length: 15; V: TRBV6-4; CDR3: CASSETGGGYNEQFF; DNA: TGTGCCAGCAGTGAGACGGGAGGAGGGTACAATGAGCAGTTCTTC
D: TRBD1; size: .; J: TRBJ2-2; length: 15; V: TRBV6-1; CDR3: CASSPRTGDTGELFF; DNA: TGTGCCAGCAGTCCACGGACAGGGGACACCGGGGAGCTGTTTTTT
D: .; size: .; J: TRBJ2-5; length: 15; V: TRBV11-2; CDR3: CASSLLSGFGETQYF; DNA: TGTGCCAGCAGCTTACTTTCGGGGTTTGGAGAGACCCAGTACTTC
D: .; size: .; J: TRBJ2-7; length: 13; V: TRBV14; CDR3: CASSRGNSYEQYF; DNA: TGTGCCAGCAGCAGGGGAAACTCCTACGAGCAGTACTTC
D: .; size: once; J: TRBJ2-1; length: 13; V: TRBV5-6; CDR3: CASSFDSYNEQFF; DNA: TGTGCCAGCAGCTTTGACAGCTACAATGAGCAGTTCTTC
D: TRBD1; size: .; J: TRBJ1-2; length: 15; V: TRBV11-2; CDR3: CASSLASRGQGGYTF; DNA: TGTGCCAGCAGCTTAGCTAGTCGGGGACAGGGTGGCTACACCTTC
D: TRBD2; size: .; J: TRBJ2-7; length: 15; V: TRBV11-3; CDR3: CASSPGGSSSYEQYF; DNA: TGTGCCAGCAGTCCCGGGGGGTCCAGCTCCTACGAGCAGTACTTC
D: .; size: .; J: TRBJ1-3; length: 15; V: TRBV5-1; CDR3: CASSPDSRSGNTIYF; DNA: TGCGCCAGCAGCCCGGACAGCCGCTCTGGAAACACCATATATTTT
D: .; size: .; J: TRBJ2-7; length: 15; V: TRBV4-1; CDR3: CASSQDQRNTYEQYF; DNA: TGCGCCAGCAGCCAAGACCAGCGAAATACCTACGAGCAGTACTTC
D: .; size: .; J: TRBJ2-7; length: 15; V: TRBV19; CDR3: CASSIEASLPYEQYF; DNA: TGTGCCAGTAGTATAGAAGCCTCCCTACCCTACGAGCAGTACTTC
D: .; size: .; J: TRBJ1-1; length: 13; V: TRBV5-1; CDR3: CASMSPQGTEAFF; DNA: TGCGCCAGCATGAGTCCGCAGGGCACTGAAGCTTTCTTT
D: .; size: once; J: TRBJ2-1; length: 11; V: TRBV5-1; CDR3: CASSLYNEQFF; DNA: TGCGCCAGCAGCCTCTACAATGAGCAGTTCTTC
D: .; size: .; J: TRBJ2-4; length: 11; V: TRBV6-6; CDR3: CASSYSALQYF; DNA: TGTGCCAGCAGTTATAGCGCATTACAGTACTTC
D: .; size: .; J: TRBJ2-7; length: 14; V: TRBV4-3; CDR3: CASSQAPAAYEQYF; DNA: TGCGCCAGCAGCCAAGCTCCAGCGGCGTACGAGCAGTACTTC
D: .; size: few; J: TRBJ1-5; length: 14; V: TRBV30; CDR3: CAWSGPGSNQPQHF; DNA: TGTGCCTGGAGTGGTCCGGGGAGCAATCAGCCCCAGCATTTT
D: TRBD1; size: .; J: TRBJ1-1; length: 14; V: TRBV18; CDR3: CASSPTGSGTEAFF; DNA: TGTGCCAGCTCACCGACAGGGTCCGGTACTGAAGCTTTCTTT